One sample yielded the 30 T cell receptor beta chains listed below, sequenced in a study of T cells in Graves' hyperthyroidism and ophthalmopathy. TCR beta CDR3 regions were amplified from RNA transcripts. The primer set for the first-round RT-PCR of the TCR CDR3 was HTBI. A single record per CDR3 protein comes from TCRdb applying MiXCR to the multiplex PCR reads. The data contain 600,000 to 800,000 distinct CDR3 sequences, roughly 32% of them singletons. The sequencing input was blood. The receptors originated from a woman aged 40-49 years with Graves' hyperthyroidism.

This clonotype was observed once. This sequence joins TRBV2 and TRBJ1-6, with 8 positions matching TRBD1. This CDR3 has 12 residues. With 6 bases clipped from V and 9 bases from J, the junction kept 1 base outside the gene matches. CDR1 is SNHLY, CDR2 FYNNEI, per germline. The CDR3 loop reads CASRQGGSPLHF. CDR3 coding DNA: TGTGCCAGCAGACAGGGGGGTTCACCCCTCCACTTT.

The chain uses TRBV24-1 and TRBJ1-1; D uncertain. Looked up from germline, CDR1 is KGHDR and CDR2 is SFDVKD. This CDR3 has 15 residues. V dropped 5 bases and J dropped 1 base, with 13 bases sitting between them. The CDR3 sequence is CATSVRTFSNTEAFF. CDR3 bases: TGTGCCACCAGTGTTCGGACCTTCTCGAACACTGAAGCTTTCTTT.

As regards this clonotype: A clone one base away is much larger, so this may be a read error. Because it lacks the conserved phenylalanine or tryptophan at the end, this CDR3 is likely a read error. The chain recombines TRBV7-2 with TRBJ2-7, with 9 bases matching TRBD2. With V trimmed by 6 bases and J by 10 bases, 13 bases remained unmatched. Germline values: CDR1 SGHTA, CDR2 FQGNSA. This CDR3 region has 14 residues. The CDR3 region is CASSERGSGGSQYL. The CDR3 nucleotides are TGTGCCAGCAGTGAACGTGGGAGCGGGGGGTCCCAGTACCTC.

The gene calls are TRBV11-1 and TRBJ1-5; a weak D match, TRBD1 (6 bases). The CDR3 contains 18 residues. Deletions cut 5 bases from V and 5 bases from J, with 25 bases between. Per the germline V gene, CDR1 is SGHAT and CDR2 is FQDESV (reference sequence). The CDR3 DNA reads TGTGCCAGCAGCGAACAGGGCGTGAAGGGAGGGGACGATCAGCCCCAGCATTTT. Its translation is CASSEQGVKGGDDQPQHF.

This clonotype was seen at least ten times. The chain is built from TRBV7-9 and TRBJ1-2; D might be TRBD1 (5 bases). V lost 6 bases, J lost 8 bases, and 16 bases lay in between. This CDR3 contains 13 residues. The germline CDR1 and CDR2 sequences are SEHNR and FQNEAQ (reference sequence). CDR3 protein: CASSEGNQGGYTF. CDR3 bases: TGTGCCAGCAGTGAGGGGAATCAGGGAGGCTACACCTTC.

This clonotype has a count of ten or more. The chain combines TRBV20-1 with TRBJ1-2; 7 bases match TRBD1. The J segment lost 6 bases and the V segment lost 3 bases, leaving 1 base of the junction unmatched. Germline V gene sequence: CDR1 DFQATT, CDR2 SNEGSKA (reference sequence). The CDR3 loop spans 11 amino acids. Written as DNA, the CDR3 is TGCAGTGCTAGGGACAGGCATGGCTACACCTTC. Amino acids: CSARDRHGYTF.

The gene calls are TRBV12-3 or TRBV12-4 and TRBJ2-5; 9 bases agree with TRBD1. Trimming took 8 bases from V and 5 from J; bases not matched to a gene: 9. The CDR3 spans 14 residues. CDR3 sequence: CASSQQGARETQYF. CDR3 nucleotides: TGTGCCAGCTCCCAACAGGGGGCGCGGGAGACCCAGTACTTC.

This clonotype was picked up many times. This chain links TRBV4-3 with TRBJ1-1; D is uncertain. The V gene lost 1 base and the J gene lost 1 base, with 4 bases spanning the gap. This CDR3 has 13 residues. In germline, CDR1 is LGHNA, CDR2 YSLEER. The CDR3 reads CASSQVKNTEAFF. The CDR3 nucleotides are TGCGCCAGCAGCCAAGTAAAGAACACTGAAGCTTTCTTT.

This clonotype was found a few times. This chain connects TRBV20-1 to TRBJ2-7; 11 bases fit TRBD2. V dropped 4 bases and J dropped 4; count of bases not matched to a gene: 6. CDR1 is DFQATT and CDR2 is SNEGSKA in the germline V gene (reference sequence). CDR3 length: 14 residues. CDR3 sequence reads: CSANRLAGPYEQYF. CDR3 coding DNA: TGCAGTGCTAACAGACTAGCGGGACCTTACGAGCAGTACTTC.

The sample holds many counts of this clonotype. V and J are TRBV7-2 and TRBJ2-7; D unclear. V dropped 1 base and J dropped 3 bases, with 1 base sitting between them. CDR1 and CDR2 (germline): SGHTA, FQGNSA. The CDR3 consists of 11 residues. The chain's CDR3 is CASSLVYEQYF. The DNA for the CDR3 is TGTGCCAGCAGCTTAGTCTACGAGCAGTACTTC.

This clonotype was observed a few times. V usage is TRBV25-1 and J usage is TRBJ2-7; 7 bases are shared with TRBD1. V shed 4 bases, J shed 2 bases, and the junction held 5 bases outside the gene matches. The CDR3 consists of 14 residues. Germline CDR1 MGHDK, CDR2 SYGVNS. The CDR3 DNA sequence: TGTGCCAGCAGTGGGGACAGACCAGCCTACGAGCAGTACTTC. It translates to CASSGDRPAYEQYF.

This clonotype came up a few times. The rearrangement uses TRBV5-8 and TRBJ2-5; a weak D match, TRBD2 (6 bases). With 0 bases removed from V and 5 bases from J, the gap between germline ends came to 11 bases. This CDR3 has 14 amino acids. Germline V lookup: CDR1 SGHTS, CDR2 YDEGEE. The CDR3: CASSLGRGTETQYF. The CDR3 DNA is TGTGCCAGCAGCTTGGGGCGGGGAACGGAGACCCAGTACTTC.

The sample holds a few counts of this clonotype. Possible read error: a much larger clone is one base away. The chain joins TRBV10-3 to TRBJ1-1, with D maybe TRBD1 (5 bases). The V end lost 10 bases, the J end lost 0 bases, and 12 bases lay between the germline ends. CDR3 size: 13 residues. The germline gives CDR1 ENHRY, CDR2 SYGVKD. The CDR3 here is CASTQGVNTEAFF. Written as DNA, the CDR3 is TGTGCCAGCACCCAAGGGGTGAACACTGAAGCTTTCTTT.

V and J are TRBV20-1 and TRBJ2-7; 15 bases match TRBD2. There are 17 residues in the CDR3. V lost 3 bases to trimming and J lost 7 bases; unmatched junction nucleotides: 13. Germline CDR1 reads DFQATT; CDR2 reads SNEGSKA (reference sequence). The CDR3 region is CSARWTSGRGNYNEQYF. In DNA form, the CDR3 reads TGCAGTGCTAGGTGGACTAGCGGGAGGGGGAACTACAATGAGCAGTACTTC.

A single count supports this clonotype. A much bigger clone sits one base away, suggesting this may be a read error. The CDR3 sequence is CASRTGPSYTF. The CDR3 nucleotides read TGTGCCAGTAGGACAGGGCCTAGCTACACCTTC. The rearrangement joins TRBV19 to TRBJ1-2; TRBD1 matches 7 bases. CDR3 length: 11 amino acids. CDR1 is LNHDA, CDR2 SQIVND, per germline (reference sequence). The V segment lost 6 bases and the J segment 9 bases; nucleotides outside the gene matches: 4.

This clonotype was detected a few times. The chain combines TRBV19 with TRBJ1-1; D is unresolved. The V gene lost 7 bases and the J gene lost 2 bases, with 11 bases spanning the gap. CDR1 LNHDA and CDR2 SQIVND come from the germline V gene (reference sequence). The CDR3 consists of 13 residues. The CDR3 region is CASNHNGNTEAFF. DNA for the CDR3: TGTGCCAGTAACCATAACGGCAACACTGAAGCTTTCTTT.

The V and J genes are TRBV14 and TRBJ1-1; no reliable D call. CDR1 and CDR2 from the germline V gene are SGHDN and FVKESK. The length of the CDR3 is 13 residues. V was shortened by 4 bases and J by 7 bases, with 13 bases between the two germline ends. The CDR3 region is CASSLIGRIEAFF. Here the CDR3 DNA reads TGTGCCAGCAGCCTCATCGGACGGATTGAAGCTTTCTTT.

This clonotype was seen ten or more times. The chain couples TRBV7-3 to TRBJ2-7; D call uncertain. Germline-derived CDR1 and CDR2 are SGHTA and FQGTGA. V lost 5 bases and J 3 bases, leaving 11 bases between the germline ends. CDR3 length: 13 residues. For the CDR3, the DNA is TGTGCCAGCAGCCTTTTTTGGGGCTACGAGCAGTACTTC. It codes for CASSLFWGYEQYF.

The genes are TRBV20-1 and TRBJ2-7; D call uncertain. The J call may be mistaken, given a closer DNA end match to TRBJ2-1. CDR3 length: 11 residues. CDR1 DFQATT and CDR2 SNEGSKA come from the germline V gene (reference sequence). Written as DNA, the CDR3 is TGCAGTGCTAGCGCATACAATGAGCAGTTCTTC. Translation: CSASAYNEQFF.

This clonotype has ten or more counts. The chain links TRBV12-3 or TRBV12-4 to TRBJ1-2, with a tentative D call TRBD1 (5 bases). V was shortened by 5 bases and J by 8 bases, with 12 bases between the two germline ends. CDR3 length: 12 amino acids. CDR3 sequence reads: CASSQDPGGYTF. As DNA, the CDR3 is TGTGCCAGCAGTCAGGACCCAGGGGGCTACACCTTC.

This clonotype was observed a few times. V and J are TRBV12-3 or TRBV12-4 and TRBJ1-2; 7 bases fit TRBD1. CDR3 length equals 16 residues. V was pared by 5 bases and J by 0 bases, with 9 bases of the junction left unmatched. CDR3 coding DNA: TGTGCCAGCAGTCGAGGGGGCGGGAACCCTAACTATGGCTACACCTTC. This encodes CASSRGGGNPNYGYTF.

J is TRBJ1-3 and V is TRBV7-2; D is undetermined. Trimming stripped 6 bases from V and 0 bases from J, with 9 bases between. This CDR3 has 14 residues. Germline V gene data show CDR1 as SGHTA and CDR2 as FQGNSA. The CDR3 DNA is TGTGCCAGCAGTTTGTCAGTCTCTGGAAACACCATATATTTT. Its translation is CASSLSVSGNTIYF.

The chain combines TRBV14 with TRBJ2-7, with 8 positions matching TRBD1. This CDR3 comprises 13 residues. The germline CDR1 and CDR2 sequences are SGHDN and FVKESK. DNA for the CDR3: TGTGCTAGGGTGGGGACAGGACTGTCCGAGCAGTACTTC. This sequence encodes CARVGTGLSEQYF. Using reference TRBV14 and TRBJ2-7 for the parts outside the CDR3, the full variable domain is EAGVTQFPSHSVIEKGQTVTLRCDPISGHDNLYWYRRVMGKEIKFLLHFVKESKQDESGMPNNRFLAERTGGTYSTLKVQPAELEDSGVYFCARVGTGLSEQYFGPGTRLTVT.

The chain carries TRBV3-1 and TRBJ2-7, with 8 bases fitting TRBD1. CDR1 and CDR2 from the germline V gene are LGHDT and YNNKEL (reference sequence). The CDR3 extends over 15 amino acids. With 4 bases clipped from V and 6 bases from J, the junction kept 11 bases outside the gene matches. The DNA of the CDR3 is TGTGCCAGCAGCCTCAACAGGGGGTCAGGCGGCGAGCAGTACTTC. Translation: CASSLNRGSGGEQYF.

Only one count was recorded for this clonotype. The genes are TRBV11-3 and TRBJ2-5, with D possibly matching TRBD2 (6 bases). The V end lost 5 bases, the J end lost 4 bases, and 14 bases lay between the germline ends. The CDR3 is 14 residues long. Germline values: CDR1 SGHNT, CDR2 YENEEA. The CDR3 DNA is TGTGCCAGCAGCCAAAACAGAGCGGGAGAGACCCAGTACTTC. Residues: CASSQNRAGETQYF. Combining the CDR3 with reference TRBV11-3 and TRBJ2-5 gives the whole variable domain EAGVVQSPRYKIIEKKQPVAFWCNPISGHNTLYWYLQNLGQGPELLIRYENEEAVDDSQLPKDRFSAERLKGVDSTLKIQPAELGDSAVYLCASSQNRAGETQYFGPGTRLLVL.

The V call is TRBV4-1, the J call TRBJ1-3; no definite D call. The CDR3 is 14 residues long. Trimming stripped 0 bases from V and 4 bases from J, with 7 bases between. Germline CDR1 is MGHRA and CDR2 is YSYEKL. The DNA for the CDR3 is TGCGCCAGCAGCCAAGACCTTCCAGGAAACACCATATATTTT. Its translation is CASSQDLPGNTIYF.

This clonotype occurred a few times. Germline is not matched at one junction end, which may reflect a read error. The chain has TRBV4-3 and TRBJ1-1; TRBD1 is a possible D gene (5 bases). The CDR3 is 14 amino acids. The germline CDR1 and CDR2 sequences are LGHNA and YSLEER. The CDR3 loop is CASSQDRDPRRMNF. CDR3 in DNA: TGCGCCAGCAGCCAAGATCGGGACCCACGGCGGATGAACTTT.

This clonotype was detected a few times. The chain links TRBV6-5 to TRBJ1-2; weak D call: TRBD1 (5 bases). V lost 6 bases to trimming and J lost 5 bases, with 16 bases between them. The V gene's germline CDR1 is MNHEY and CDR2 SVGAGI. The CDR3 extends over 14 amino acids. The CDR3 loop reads CASRPGTDYYGYTF. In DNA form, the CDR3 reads TGTGCCAGCAGACCCGGGACCGACTATTATGGCTACACCTTC.

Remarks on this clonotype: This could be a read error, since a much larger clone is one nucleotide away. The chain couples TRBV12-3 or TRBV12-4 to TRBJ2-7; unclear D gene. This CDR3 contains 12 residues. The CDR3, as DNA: TGTGCCGGCAGTCCCCCCGGCGACGAGCAGTACTTC. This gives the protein CAGSPPGDEQYF.

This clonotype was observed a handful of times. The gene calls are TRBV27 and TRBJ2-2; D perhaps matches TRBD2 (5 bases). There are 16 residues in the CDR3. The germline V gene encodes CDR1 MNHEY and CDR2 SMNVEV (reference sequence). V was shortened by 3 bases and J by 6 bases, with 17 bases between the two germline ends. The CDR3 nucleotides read TGTGCCAGCAGTTTGGGGATGGACTTGCATCCCGGGGAGCTGTTTTTT. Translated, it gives CASSLGMDLHPGELFF.